These T cell receptor beta chains were read from a single sample in a study of T cells in Graves' hyperthyroidism and ophthalmopathy. TCRdb reprocessed the multiplex PCR reads via MiXCR and lists one record per CDR3 protein. The table shows approximately 740,000 distinct CDR3 sequences, with roughly 15% occurring only once. The sample comprised blood. These receptors came from a woman aged 18-30 years with Graves' hyperthyroidism. Both conserved end residues are part of each CDR3. The D gene is left open where the match is weak. Size values are once, few and many counts, or a class for expanded clones, and some rows have none.

size,D,J,V,DNA,CDR3
.,.,TRBJ2-3,TRBV7-3,TGTGCCAGCAGCTTAGACGCGCAAGAGCTGGGCACAGATACGCAGTATTTT,CASSLDAQELGTDTQYF
.,.,TRBJ2-7,TRBV19,TGTGCCAGTAGCCCCTGGACCGCCTACGAGCAGTACTTC,CASSPWTAYEQYF
many,TRBD1,TRBJ2-7,TRBV13,TGTGCCAGCAGCTTATCCCGGGACAGGGGAATGGAGCAGTACTTC,CASSLSRDRGMEQYF
many,.,TRBJ1-1,TRBV2,TGTGCCAGCATCGGTGACGCTGAAGCTTTCTTT,CASIGDAEAFF
.,.,TRBJ1-3,TRBV7-9,TGTGCCAGCAGTCGACGACCCATCTCTGGAAACACCATATATTTT,CASSRRPISGNTIYF
.,.,TRBJ2-7,TRBV4-2,TGTGCCAGCAGCCAAGGAGGGGTCAACGAGCAGTACTTC,CASSQGGVNEQYF
many,.,TRBJ2-1,TRBV6-1,TGTGCCAGCAGTGAAGCAAGACAAATTGGGGGGAATGAGCAGTTCTTC,CASSEARQIGGNEQFF
few,.,TRBJ2-1,TRBV7-2,TGTGCCAGCAGCTTAAGAGTAGGGGGGAACAGGCTGAGCTCCTACAATGAGCAGTTCTTC,CASSLRVGGNRLSSYNEQFF
.,TRBD2,TRBJ2-3,TRBV19,TGTGCCAGTAGTATGGGACGTAGCGGGACCACCACAGATACGCAGTATTTT,CASSMGRSGTTTDTQYF
many,.,TRBJ2-1,TRBV2,TGTGCCAGCAGTGAAAATAGCCTCAGCTCCTACAATGAGCAGTTCTTC,CASSENSLSSYNEQFF
few,.,TRBJ2-1,TRBV29-1,TGCAGCGTTAAATCCGGGAATGAGCAGTTCTTC,CSVKSGNEQFF
many,TRBD2,TRBJ2-3,TRBV2,TGTGCCAGCAGTGAACGGGGGCCTAGCGGGACCACAGATACGCAGTATTTT,CASSERGPSGTTDTQYF
many,.,TRBJ2-1,TRBV19,TGTGCCAGTAGTGCCCTACCCGAAGGTGAGCAGTTCTTC,CASSALPEGEQFF
many,TRBD2,TRBJ2-1,TRBV7-8,TGTGCCAGCAGCTTATCTAGTAGCGGGAGGGCCCCTGAGCAGTTCTTC,CASSLSSSGRAPEQFF
few,.,TRBJ2-5,TRBV6-6,TGTGCCAGCAGTTACGGGGCTTTTAGCGGTAACCCCTCAGGAGAGACCCAGTACTTC,CASSYGAFSGNPSGETQYF
.,.,TRBJ2-7,TRBV6-9,TGTGCCAGCAGTTACGGACGAAGGGGCTACGAGCAGTACTTC,CASSYGRRGYEQYF